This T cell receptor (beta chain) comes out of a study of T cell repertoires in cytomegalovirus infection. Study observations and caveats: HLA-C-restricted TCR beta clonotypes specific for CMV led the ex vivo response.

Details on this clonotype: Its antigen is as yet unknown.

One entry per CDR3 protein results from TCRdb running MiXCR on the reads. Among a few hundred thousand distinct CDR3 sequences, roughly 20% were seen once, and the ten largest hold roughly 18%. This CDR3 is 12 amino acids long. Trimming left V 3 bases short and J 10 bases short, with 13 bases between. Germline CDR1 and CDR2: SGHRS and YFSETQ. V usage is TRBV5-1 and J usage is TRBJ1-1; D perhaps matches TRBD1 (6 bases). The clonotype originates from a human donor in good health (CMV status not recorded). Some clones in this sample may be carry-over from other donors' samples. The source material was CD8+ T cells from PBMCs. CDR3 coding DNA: TGCGCCAGCAGCTCGGATATGACAGGAGCTTTCTTT. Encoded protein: CASSSDMTGAFF.